This T cell receptor beta chain was recorded in a study of blood T cell repertoires in COVID-19. Across the whole study: Spain, Italy and the United States supplied samples that represented acute and convalescent COVID-19.

Data came from immunoSEQ multiplex PCR; TCRdb stores just in-frame clones and leaves some out. The top ten hold over 0.45% of the sample, which has about 90,000 clones, 88% seen once. CDR3 length: 14 residues. Germline V gives CDR1 SEHNR, CDR2 FQNEAQ (reference sequence). Trimming took off 9 bases at V and 1 base at J, with 15 bases between the two ends. The rearrangement joins TRBV7-9 to TRBJ1-2; no firm D call. Sequenced material: peripheral blood. The clonotype comes from a man in his sixties with acute or convalescent COVID-19. The DNA of the CDR3 is TGTGCCAGTAGAACCCCGCCCGGTAACTATGGCTACACCTTC. It translates to CASRTPPGNYGYTF.